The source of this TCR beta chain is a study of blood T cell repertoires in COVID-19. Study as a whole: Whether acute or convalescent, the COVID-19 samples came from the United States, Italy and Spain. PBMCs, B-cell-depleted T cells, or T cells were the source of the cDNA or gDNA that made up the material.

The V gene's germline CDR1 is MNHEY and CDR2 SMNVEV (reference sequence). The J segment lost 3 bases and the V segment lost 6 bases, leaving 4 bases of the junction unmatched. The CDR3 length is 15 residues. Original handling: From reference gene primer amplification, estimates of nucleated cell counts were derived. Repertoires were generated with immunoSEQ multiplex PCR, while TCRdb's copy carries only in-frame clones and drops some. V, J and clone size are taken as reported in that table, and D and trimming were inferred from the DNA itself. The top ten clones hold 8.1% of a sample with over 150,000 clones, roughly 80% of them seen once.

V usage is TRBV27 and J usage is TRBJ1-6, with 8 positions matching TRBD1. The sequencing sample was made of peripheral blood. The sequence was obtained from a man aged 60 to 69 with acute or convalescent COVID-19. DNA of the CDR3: TGTGCCAGCAGCACAGGGGGTTACTATAATTCACCCCTCCACTTT. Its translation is CASSTGGYYNSPLHF.